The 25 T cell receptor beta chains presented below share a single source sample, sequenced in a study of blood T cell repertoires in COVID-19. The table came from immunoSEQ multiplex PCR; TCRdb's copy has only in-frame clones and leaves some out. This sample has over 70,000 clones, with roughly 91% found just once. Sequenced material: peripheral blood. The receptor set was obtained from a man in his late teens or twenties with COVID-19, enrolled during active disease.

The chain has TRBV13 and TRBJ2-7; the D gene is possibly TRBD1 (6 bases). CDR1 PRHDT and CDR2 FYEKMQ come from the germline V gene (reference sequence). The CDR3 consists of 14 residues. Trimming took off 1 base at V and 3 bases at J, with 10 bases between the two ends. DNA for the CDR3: TGTGCCAGCAGCTTAGAAGGACAGATCTACGAGCAGTACTTC. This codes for CASSLEGQIYEQYF.

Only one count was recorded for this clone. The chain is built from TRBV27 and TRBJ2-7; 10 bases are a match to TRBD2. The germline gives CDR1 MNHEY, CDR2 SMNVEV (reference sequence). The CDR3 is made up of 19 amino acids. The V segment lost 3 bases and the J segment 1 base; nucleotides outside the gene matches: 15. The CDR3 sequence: CASSFRSGTSETHSYEQYF. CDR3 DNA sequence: TGTGCCAGCAGTTTCAGGTCCGGGACTAGCGAGACCCATTCCTACGAGCAGTACTTC.

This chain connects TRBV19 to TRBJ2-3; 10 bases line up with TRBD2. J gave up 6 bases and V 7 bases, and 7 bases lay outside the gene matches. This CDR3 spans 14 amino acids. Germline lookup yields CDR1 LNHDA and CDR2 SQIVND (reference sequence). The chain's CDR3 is CASKPSGRTDTQYF. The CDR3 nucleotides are TGTGCCAGTAAACCTAGCGGGAGAACGGATACGCAGTATTTT.

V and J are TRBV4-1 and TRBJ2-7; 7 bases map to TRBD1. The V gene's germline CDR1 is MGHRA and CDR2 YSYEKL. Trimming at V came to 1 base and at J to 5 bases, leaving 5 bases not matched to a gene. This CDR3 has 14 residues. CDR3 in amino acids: CASSQGQGWNEQYF. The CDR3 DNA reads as TGCGCCAGCAGCCAAGGACAGGGATGGAACGAGCAGTACTTC.

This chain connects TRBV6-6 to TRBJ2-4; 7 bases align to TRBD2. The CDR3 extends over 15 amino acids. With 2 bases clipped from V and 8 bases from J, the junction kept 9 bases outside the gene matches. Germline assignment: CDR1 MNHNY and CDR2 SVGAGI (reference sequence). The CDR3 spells CASSYRPHGGDIQYF. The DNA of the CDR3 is TGTGCCAGCAGTTACCGGCCCCATGGGGGGGACATTCAGTACTTC.

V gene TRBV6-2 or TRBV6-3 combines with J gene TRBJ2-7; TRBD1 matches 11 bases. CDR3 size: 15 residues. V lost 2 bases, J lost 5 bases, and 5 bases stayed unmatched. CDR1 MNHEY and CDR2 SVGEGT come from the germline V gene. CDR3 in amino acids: CASSYAPGQGDEQYF. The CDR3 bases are TGTGCCAGCAGTTACGCACCGGGACAGGGGGACGAGCAGTACTTC.

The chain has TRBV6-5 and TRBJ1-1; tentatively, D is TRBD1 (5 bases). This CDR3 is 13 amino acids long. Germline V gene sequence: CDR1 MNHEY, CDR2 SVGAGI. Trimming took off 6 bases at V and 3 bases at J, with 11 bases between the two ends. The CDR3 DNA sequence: TGTGCCAGCAGGATCAGGGTGGACACTGAAGCTTTCTTT. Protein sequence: CASRIRVDTEAFF.

The CDR3 sequence is CASSFSHEQFF. DNA of the CDR3: TGTGCCAGCAGTTTCTCCCATGAGCAGTTCTTC. The V call is TRBV12-3 or TRBV12-4, the J call TRBJ2-1, with D unresolved. This CDR3 is built from 11 residues. V shed 3 bases and J shed 8 bases, with 5 bases lying between them.

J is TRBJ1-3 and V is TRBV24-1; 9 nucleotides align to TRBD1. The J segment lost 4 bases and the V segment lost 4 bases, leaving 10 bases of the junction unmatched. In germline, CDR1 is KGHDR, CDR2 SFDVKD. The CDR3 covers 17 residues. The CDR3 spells CATSEAPGQGLGNTIYF. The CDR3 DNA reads TGTGCCACCAGTGAAGCTCCGGGACAGGGTTTGGGAAACACCATATATTTT.

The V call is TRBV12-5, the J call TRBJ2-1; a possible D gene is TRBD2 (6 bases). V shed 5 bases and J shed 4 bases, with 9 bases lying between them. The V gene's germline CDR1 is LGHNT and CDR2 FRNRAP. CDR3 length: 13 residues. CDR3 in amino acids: CASGPDYYNEQFF. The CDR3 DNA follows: TGTGCTAGTGGTCCGGACTATTACAATGAGCAGTTCTTC.

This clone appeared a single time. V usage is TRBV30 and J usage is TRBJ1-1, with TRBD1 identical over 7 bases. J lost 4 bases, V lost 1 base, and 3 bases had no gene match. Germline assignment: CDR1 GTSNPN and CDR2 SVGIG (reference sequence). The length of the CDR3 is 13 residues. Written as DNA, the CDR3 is TGTGCCTGGAGTGACAGGGGCGGCACTGAAGCTTTCTTT. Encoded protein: CAWSDRGGTEAFF.

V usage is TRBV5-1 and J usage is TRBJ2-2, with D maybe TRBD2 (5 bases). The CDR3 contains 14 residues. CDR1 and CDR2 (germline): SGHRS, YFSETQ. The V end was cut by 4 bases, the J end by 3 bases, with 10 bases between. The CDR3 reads CASSPDFYTGELFF. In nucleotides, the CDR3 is TGCGCCAGCAGCCCGGACTTCTACACCGGGGAGCTGTTTTTT.

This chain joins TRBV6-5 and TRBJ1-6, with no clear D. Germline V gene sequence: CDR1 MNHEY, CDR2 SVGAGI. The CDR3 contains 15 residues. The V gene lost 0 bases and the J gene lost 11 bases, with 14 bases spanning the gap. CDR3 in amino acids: CASSYSTGAGTPLHF. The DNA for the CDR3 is TGTGCCAGCAGTTACTCGACGGGAGCGGGGACACCCCTCCACTTT.

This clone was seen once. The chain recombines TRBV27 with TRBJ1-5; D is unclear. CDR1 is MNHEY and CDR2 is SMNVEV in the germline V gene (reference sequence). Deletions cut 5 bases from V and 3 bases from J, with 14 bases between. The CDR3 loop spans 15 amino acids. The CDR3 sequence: CASSPTPGSNQPQHF. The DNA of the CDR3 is TGTGCCAGCAGTCCAACACCGGGGTCCAATCAGCCCCAGCATTTT.

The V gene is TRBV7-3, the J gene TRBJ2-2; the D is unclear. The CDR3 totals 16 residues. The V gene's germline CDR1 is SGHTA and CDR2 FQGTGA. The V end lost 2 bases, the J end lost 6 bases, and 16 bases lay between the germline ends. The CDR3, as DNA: TGTGCCAGCAGCTTATCGGAAATAGGCGCGGCCGGGGAGCTGTTTTTT. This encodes CASSLSEIGAAGELFF.

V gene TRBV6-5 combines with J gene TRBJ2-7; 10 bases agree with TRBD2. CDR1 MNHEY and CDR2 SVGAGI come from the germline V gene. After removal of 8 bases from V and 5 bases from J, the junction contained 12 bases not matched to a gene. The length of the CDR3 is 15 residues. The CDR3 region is CASGHELAGMDEQYF. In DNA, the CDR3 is TGTGCCAGCGGCCACGAACTAGCGGGAATGGACGAGCAGTACTTC.

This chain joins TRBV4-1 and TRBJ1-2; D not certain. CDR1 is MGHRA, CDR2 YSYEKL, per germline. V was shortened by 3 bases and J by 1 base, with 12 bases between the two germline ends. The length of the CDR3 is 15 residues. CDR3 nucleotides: TGCGCCAGCAGCCAGAGGGCGGGAGGTAACTATGGCTACACCTTC. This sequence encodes CASSQRAGGNYGYTF.

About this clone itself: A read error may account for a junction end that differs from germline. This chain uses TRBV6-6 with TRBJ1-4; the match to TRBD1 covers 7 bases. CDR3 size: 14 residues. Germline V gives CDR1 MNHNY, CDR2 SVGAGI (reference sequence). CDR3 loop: CASNRGGDNEKLLF. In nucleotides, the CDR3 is TGTGCCAGCAACAGGGGTGGGGATAATGAAAAACTGCTTTTT.

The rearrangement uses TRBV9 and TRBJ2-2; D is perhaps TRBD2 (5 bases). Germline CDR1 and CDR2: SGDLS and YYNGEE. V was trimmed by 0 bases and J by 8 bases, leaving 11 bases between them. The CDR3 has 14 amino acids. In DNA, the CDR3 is TGTGCCAGCAGCGTAGAAGGAGGTGGAGGGGAGCTGTTTTTT. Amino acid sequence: CASSVEGGGGELFF.

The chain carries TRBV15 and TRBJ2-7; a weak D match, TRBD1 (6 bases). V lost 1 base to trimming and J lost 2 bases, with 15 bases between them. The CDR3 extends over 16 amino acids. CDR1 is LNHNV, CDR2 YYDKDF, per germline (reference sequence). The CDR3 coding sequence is TGTGCCACCAGCAGAGCGACAGGAACTTACACCTACGAGCAGTACTTC. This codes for CATSRATGTYTYEQYF.

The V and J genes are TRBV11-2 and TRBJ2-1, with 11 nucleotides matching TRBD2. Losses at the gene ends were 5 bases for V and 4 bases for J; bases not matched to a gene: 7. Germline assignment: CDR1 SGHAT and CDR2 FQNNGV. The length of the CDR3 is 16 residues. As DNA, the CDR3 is TGTGCCAGCAGCCGACTTGGACTAGCGGGTTACAATGAGCAGTTCTTC. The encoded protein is CASSRLGLAGYNEQFF.

For the CDR3, the DNA is TGTGCCTCAGGACAGGGGGCGGCTGGCTACACCTTC. It specifies CASGQGAAGYTF. This chain uses TRBV30 with TRBJ1-2; 11 bases line up with TRBD1. Trimming removed 7 bases from V and 7 bases from J; junction bases left unmatched: 5. The CDR3 is made up of 12 amino acids. Germline V gene lookup returns CDR1 GTSNPN and CDR2 SVGIG (reference sequence).

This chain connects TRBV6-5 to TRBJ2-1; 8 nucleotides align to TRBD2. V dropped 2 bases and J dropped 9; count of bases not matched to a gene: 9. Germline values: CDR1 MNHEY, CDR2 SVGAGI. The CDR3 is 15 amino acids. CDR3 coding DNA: TGTGCCAGCAGTTACGGGACTAGTGGTTTCGGTGAGCAGTTCTTC. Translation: CASSYGTSGFGEQFF.

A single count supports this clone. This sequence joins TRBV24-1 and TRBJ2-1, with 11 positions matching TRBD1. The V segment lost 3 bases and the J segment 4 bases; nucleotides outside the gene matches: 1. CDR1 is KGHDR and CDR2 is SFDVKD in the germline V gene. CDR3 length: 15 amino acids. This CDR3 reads CATSDGDRGYNEQFF. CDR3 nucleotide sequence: TGTGCCACCAGTGATGGGGACAGGGGGTACAATGAGCAGTTCTTC.

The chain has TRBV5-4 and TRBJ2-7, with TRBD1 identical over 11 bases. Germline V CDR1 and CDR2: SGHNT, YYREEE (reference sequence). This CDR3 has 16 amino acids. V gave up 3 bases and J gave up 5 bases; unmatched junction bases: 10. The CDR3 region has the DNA TGTGCCAGCAGCTCAGGAAGGACAGGGGGCGGCCACGAGCAGTACTTC. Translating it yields CASSSGRTGGGHEQYF.